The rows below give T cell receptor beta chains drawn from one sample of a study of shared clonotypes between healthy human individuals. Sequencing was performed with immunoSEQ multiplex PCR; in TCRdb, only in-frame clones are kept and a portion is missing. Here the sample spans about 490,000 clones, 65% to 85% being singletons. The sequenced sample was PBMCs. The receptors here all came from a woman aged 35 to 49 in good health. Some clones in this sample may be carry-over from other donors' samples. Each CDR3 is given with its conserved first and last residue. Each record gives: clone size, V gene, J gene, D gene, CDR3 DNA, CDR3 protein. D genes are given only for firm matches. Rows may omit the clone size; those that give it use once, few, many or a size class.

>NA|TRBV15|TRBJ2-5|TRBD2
TGTGCCACCAGCAGGGGGGGACTAGCTGGGACCCAGTACTTC
CATSRGGLAGTQYF
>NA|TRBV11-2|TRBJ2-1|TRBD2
TGTGCCAGCAGCTTGCCGGGACTAGCGGGTCTTGAGCAGTTCTTC
CASSLPGLAGLEQFF
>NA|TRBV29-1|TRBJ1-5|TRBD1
TGCAGCGTTATGACAGGGGGCAATCAGCCCCAGCATTTT
CSVMTGGNQPQHF
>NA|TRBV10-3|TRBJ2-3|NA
TGTGCCATCAGTCGACAGGTAAACACAGATACGCAGTATTTT
CAISRQVNTDTQYF
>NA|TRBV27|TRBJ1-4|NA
TGTGCCAGCAGTTTTAAGGGGGGCGGGAAACTGTTTTTT
CASSFKGGGKLFF
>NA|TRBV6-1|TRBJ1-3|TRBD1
TGTGCCAGCCTCCTGGGACAGGCCGCTGGAAACACCATATATTTT
CASLLGQAAGNTIYF
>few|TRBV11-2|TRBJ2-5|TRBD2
TGTGCCAGCAGGAAAGCGGGGGGGTGGGAGACCCAGTACTTC
CASRKAGGWETQYF
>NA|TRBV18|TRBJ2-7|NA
TGTGCCAGCTCACCACTCGGCCCCTACGAGCAGTACTTC
CASSPLGPYEQYF
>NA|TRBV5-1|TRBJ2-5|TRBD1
TGCGCCAGCAGCCCCGGGACAGGGGGTTTTGAGACCCAGTACTTC
CASSPGTGGFETQYF
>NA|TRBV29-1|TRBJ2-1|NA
TGCAGCGTTGTGGATATAGCGGCTGGCTATGAGCAGTTCTTC
CSVVDIAAGYEQFF
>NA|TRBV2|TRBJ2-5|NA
TGTGCCAGCAACCGCCAGACATCCCAAGAGACCCAGTACTTC
CASNRQTSQETQYF
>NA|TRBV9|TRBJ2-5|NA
TGTGCCAGCAGCGTGTCCACTAACACCGGCCACCTAGGAAAAGAGACCCAGTACTTC
CASSVSTNTGHLGKETQYF
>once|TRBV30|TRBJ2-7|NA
TGTGCCTGGAGTAGCGGAGCCTACGAGCAGTACTTC
CAWSSGAYEQYF
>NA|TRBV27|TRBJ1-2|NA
TGTGCCAGCAGACCTACAGGATCCTATGGCTACACCTTC
CASRPTGSYGYTF
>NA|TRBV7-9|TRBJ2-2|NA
TGTGCCAGCAGCTTACGGGGGTACACCGGGGAGCTGTTTTTT
CASSLRGYTGELFF
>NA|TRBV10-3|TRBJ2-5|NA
TGTGCCATCAGTGCCGGTTCCGAGACCCAGTACTTC
CAISAGSETQYF
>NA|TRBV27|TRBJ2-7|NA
TGTGCCAGCAGTTTACAAGCGACTACCCGCTACGAGCAGTACTTC
CASSLQATTRYEQYF
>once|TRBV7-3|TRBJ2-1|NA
TGTGCCAGCAGCCCACGGCTGGGCGCCTCAAGACGCTACAATGAGCAGTTCTTC
CASSPRLGASRRYNEQFF
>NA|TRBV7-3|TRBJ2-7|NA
TGTGCCAGCAGCTTAACCCCTAGCTCCTACGAGCAGTACTTC
CASSLTPSSYEQYF
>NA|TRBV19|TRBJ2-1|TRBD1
TGTGCCAGTAGTATCCCGGGGACAGGGGGACACAATGAGCAGTTCTTC
CASSIPGTGGHNEQFF
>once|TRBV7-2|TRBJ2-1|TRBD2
TGTGCCAGCAGCTTAGGACTAGCGCGAGACCACAATGAGCAGTTCTTC
CASSLGLARDHNEQFF
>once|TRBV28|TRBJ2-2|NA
TGTGCCAGCAGTTTTACGGGGTTGAACACCGGGGAGCTGTTTTTT
CASSFTGLNTGELFF
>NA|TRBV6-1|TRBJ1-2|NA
TGTGCCAGCCAACCCGAGGGGTCCAGGGGCTACACCTTC
CASQPEGSRGYTF
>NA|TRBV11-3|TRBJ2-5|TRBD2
TGTGCCAGCAGCTTTGGAGCGGGGGAGAAAGAGACCCAGTACTTC
CASSFGAGEKETQYF
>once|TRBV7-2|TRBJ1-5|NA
TGTGCCAGCAGCATGACGAGCCAGCCCCAGCATTTT
CASSMTSQPQHF
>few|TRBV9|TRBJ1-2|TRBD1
TGTGCCAGCAGCGGGGGACAGGGACCCTATGGCTACACCTTC
CASSGGQGPYGYTF